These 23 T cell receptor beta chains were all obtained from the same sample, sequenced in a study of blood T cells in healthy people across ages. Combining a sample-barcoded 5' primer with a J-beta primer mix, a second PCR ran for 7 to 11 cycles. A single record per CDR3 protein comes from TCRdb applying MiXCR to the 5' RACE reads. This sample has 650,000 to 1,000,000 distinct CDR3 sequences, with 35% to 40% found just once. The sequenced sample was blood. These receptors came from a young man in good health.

CDR3 loop: CSARKAGQGVSPLHF. CDR3 coding DNA: TGCAGTGCCCGCAAAGCGGGACAGGGGGTCTCACCCCTCCACTTT. This rearrangement joins TRBV20-1 to TRBJ1-6; TRBD1 matches at 11 bases. The CDR3 length is 15 residues. Germline assignment: CDR1 DFQATT and CDR2 SNEGSKA (reference sequence). The J segment lost 10 bases and the V segment lost 6 bases, leaving 11 bases of the junction unmatched.

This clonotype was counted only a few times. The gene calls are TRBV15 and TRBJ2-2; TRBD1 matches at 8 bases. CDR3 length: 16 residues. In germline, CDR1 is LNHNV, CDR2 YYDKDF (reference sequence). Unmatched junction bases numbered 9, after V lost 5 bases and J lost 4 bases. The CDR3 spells CATSVRTGLATGELFF. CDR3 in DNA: TGTGCCACCAGCGTCCGGACAGGGCTCGCCACCGGGGAGCTGTTTTTT.

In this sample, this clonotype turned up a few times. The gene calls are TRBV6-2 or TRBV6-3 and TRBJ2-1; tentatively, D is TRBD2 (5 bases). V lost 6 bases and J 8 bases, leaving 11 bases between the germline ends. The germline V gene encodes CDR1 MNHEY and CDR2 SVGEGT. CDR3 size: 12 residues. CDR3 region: CASRYGVYEQFF. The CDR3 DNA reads TGTGCCAGCAGGTACGGGGTCTATGAGCAGTTCTTC.

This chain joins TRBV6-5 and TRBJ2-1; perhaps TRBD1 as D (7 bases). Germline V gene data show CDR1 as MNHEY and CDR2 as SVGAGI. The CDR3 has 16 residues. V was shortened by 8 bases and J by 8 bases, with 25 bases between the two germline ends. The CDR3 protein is CASADLPQGGVHEQFF. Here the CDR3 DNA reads TGTGCCAGCGCCGACCTCCCCCAGGGGGGTGTCCATGAGCAGTTCTTC.

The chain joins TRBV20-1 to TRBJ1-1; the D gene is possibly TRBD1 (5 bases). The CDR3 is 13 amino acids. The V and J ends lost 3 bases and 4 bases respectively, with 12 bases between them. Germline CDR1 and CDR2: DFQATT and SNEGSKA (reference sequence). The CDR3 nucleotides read TGCAGTGCTAGGAGCCCAGGGTTCACTGAAGCTTTCTTT. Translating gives CSARSPGFTEAFF.

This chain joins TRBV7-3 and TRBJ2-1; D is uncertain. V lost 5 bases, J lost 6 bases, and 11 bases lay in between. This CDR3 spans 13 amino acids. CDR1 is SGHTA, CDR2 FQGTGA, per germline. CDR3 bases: TGTGCCAGCAGCACCCCTGGACCCAATGAGCAGTTCTTC. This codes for CASSTPGPNEQFF.

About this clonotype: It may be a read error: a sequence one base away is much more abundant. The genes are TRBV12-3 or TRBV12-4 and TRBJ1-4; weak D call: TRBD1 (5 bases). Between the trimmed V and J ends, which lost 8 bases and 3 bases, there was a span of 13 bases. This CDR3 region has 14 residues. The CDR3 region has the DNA TGTGCCAGCGCCCTAGGGGTGGCTAATGAAAAACTGTTTTTT. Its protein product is CASALGVANEKLFF.

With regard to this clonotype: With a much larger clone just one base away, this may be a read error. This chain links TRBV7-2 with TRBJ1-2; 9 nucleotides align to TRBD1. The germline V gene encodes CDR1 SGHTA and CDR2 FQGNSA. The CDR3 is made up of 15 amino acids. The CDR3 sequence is CASSLLTGGNYGHTF. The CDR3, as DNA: TGTGCCAGCAGCTTACTTACAGGGGGCAACTATGGCCACACCTTC.

CDR3 in DNA: TGCAGTGCTACCGAGGTCTACGAGCAGTACTTC. It translates to CSATEVYEQYF. The chain carries TRBV20-1 and TRBJ2-5; no clear D. The J call may not be correct, given that the DNA end is closer to TRBJ2-7. This CDR3 comprises 11 residues. Germline CDR1 and CDR2: DFQATT and SNEGSKA (reference sequence).

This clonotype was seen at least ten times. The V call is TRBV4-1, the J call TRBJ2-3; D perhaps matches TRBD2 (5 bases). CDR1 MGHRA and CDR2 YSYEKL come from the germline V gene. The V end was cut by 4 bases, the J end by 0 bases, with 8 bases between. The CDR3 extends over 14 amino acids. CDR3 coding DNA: TGCGCCAGCAGCCCACGGGGAAGCACAGATACGCAGTATTTT. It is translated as CASSPRGSTDTQYF.

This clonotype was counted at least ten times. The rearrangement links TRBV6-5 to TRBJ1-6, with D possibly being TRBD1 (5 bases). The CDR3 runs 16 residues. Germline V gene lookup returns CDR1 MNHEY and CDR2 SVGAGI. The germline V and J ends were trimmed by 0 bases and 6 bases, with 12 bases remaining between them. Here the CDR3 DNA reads TGTGCCAGCAGTTACTCGGAGACAGCAATTAATTCACCCCTCCACTTT. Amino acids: CASSYSETAINSPLHF.

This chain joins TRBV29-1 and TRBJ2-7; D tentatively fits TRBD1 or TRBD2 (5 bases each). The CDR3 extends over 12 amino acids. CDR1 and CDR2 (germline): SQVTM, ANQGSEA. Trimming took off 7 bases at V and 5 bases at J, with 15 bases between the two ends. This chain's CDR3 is CSASKGDHEQYF. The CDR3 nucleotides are TGCAGCGCCTCCAAAGGGGACCACGAGCAGTACTTC.

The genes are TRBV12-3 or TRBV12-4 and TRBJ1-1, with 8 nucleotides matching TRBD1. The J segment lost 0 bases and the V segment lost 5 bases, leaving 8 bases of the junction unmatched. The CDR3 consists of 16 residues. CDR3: CASSLTGGPMNTEAFF. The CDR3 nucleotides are TGTGCCAGCAGTCTAACAGGGGGACCCATGAACACTGAAGCTTTCTTT.

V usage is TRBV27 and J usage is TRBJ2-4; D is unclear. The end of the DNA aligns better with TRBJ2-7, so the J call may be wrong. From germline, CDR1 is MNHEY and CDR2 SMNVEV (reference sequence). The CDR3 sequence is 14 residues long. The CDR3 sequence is CASSLSWGSHEQYF. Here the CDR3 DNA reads TGTGCCAGCAGTTTATCGTGGGGATCCCACGAGCAGTACTTC.

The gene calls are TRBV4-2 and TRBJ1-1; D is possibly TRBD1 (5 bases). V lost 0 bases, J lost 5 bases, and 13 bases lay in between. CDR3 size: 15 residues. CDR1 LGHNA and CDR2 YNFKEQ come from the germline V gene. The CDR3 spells CASSQEGTGGTEAFF. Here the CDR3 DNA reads TGTGCCAGCAGCCAAGAAGGGACCGGGGGTACTGAAGCTTTCTTT.

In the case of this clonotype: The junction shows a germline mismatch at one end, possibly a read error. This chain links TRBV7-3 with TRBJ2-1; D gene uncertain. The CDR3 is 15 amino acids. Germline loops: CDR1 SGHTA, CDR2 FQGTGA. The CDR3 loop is CASSSLPNSNNEQFF. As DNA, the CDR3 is TGTGCCAGCAGCTCCCTACCCAACTCCAACAATGAGCAGTTCTTC.

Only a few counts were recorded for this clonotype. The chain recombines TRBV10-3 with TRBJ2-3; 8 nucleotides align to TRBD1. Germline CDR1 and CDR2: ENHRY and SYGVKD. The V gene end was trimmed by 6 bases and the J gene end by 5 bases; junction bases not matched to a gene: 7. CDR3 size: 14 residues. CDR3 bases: TGTGCCATCAGAGGGACAGGAGGGGAAGATACGCAGTATTTT. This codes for CAIRGTGGEDTQYF.

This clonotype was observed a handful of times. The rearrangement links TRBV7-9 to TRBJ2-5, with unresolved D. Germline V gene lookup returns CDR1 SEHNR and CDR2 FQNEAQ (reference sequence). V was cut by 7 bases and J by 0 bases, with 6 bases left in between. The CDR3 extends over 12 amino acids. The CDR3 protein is CASTRNQETQYF. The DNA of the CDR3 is TGTGCCAGCACCAGAAACCAAGAGACCCAGTACTTC.

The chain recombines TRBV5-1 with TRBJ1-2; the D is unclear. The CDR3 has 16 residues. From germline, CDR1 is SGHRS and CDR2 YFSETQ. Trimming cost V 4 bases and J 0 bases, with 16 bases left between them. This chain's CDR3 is CASSPGVTDANYGYTF. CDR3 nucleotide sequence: TGCGCCAGCAGCCCTGGGGTCACAGACGCTAACTATGGCTACACCTTC.

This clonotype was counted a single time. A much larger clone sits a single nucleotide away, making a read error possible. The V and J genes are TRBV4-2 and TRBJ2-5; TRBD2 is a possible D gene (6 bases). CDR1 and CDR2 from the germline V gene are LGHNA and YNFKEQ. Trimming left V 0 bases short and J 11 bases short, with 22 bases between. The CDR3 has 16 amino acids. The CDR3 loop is CASSQDRGTDGGEQYF. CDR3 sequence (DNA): TGTGCCAGCAGCCAAGACCGCGGGACTGATGGGGGTGAGCAGTACTTC.

This CDR3 is CASSLGERGLHEKLFF. In DNA form, the CDR3 reads TGCGCCAGCAGCTTGGGGGAACGAGGTTTGCATGAAAAACTGTTTTTT. The chain employs TRBV5-1 and TRBJ1-4; no firm D call. V gave up 0 bases and J gave up 6 bases, with 15 bases separating them. CDR1 is SGHRS, CDR2 YFSETQ, per germline. The CDR3 sequence is 16 residues long.

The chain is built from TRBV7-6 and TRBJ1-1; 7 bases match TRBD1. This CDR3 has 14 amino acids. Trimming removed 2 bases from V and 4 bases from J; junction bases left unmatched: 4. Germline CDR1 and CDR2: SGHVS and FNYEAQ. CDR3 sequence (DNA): TGTGCCAGCAGCTTAAAGGCAGGGGGCACTGAAGCTTTCTTT. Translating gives CASSLKAGGTEAFF.

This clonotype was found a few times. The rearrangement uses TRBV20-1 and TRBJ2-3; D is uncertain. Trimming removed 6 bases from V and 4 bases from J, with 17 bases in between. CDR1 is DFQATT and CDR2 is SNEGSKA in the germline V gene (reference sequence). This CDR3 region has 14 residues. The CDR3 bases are TGCAGTGCCCTTCCGCCGGCCGTCCCAGATACGCAGTATTTT. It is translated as CSALPPAVPDTQYF.